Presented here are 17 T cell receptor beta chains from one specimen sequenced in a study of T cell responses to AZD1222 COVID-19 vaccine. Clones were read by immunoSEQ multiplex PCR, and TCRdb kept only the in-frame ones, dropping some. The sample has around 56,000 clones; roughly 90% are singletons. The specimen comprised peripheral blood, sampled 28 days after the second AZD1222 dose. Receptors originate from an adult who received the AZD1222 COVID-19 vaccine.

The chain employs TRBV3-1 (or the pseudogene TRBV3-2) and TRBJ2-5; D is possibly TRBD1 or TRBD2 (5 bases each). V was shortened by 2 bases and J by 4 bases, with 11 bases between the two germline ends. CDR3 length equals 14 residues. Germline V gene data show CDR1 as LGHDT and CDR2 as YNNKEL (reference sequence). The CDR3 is CASSQNFGGETQYF. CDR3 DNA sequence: TGTGCCAGCAGCCAAAACTTTGGGGGAGAGACCCAGTACTTC.

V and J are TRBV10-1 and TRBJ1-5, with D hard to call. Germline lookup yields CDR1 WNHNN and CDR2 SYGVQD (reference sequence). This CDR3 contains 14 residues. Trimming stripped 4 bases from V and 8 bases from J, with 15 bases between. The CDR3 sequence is CASSVLTRPEPQHF. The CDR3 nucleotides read TGCGCCAGCAGTGTCTTGACCCGCCCAGAGCCCCAGCATTTT.

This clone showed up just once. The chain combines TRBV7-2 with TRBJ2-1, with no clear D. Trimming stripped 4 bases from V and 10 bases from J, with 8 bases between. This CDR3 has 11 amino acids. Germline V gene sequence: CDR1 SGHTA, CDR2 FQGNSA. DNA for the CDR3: TGTGCCAGCAGCTCCCAGGAGGAGCAGTTCTTC. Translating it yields CASSSQEEQFF.

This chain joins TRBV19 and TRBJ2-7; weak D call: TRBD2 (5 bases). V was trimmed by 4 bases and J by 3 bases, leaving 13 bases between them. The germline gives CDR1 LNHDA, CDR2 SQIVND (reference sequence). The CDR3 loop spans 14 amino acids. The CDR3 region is CASSTQTRDYEQYF. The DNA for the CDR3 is TGTGCCAGTAGTACACAAACTAGGGACTACGAGCAGTACTTC.

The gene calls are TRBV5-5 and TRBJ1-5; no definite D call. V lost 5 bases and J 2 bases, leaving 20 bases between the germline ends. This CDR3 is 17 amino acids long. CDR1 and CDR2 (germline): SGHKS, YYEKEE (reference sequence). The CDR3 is CASSHGPSLGGNQPQHF. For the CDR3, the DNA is TGTGCCAGCAGTCATGGCCCCAGCCTCGGGGGCAATCAGCCCCAGCATTTT.

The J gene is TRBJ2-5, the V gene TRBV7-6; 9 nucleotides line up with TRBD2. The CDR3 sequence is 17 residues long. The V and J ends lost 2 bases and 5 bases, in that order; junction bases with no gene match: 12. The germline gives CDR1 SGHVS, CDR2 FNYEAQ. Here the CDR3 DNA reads TGTGCCAGCAGCTTATCGGCAGGCGGGAGGGCCTGGGAGACCCAGTACTTC. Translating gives CASSLSAGGRAWETQYF.

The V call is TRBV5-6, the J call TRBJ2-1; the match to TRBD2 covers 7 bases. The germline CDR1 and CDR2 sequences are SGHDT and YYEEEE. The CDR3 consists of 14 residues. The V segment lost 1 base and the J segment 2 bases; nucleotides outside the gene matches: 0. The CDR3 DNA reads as TGTGCCAGCAGCTTGACTAGCGCCTACAATGAGCAGTTCTTC. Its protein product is CASSLTSAYNEQFF. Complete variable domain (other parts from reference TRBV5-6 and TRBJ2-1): DAGVTQSPTHLIKTRGQQVTLRCSPKSGHDTVSWYQQALGQGPQFIFQYYEEEERQRGNFPDRFSGHQFPNYSSELNVNALLLGDSALYLCASSLTSAYNEQFFGPGTRLTVL.

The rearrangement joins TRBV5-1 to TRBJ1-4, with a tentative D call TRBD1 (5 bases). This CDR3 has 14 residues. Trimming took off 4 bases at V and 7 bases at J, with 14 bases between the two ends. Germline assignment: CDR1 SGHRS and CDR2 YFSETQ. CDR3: CASSPFGGGEKLFF. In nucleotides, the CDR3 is TGCGCCAGCAGCCCGTTTGGGGGGGGTGAAAAACTGTTTTTT.

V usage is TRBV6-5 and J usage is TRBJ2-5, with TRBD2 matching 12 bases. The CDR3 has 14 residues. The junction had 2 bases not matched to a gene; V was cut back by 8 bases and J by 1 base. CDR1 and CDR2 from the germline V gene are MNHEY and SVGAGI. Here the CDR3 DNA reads TGTGCCAGCGGGACTAGCGGGCCCCAAGAGACCCAGTACTTC. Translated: CASGTSGPQETQYF.

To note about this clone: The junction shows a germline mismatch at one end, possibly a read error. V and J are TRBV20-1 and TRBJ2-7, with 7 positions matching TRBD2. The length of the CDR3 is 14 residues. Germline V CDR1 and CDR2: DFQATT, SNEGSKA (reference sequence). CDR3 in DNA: TGCAGTGCTAGTGGGAGCGGGGCCTCCAACGAGCAGTACTTC. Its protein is CSASGSGASNEQYF.

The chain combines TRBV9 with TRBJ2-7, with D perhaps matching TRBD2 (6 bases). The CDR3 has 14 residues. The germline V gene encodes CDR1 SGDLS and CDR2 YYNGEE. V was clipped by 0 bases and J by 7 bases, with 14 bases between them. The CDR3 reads CASSVATLGGEQYF. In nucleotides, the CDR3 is TGTGCCAGCAGCGTAGCTACCTTGGGGGGAGAGCAGTACTTC.

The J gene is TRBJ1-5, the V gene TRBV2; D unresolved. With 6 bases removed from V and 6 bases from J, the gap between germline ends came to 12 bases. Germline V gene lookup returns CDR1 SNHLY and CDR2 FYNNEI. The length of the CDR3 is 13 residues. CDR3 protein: CASRVGNSQPQHF. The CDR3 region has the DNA TGTGCCAGCAGGGTGGGTAACAGTCAGCCCCAGCATTTT. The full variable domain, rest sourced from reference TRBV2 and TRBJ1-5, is EPEVTQTPSHQVTQMGQEVILRCVPISNHLYFYWYRQILGQKVEFLVSFYNNEISEKSEIFDDQFSVERPDGSNFTLKIRSTKLEDSAMYFCASRVGNSQPQHFGDGTRLSIL.

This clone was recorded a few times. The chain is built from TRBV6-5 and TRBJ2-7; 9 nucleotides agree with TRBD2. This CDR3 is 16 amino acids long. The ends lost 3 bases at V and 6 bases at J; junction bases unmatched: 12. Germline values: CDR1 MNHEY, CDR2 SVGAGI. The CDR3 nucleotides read TGTGCCAGCAGTTATGAGAACCCGGGACTAGCTATCGAGCAGTACTTC. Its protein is CASSYENPGLAIEQYF.

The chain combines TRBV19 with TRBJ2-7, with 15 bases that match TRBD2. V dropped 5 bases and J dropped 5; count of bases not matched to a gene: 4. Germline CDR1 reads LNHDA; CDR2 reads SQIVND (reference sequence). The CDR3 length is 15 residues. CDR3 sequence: CASSGTSGRRHEQYF. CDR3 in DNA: TGTGCCAGTAGTGGGACTAGCGGGAGGAGGCACGAGCAGTACTTC.

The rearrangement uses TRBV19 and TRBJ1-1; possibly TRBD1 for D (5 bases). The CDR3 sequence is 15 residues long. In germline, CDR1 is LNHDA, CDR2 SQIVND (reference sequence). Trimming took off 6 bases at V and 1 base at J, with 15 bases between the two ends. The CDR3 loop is CASRTGRTQNTEAFF. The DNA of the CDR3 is TGTGCCAGTAGAACGGGCCGGACACAGAACACTGAAGCTTTCTTT.

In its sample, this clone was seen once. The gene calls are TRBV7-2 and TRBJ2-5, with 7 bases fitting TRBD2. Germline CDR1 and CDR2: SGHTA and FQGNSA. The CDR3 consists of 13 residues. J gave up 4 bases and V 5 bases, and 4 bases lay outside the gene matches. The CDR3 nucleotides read TGTGCCAGCAGCCCAGCGGGATTAGAGACCCAGTACTTC. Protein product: CASSPAGLETQYF.

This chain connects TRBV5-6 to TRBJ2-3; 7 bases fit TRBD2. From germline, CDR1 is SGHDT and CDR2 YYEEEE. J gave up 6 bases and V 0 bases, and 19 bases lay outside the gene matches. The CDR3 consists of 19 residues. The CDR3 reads CASSLGRGSSGLTSDTQYF. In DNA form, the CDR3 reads TGTGCCAGCAGCTTGGGAAGGGGATCTAGCGGACTAACGTCCGATACGCAGTATTTT.